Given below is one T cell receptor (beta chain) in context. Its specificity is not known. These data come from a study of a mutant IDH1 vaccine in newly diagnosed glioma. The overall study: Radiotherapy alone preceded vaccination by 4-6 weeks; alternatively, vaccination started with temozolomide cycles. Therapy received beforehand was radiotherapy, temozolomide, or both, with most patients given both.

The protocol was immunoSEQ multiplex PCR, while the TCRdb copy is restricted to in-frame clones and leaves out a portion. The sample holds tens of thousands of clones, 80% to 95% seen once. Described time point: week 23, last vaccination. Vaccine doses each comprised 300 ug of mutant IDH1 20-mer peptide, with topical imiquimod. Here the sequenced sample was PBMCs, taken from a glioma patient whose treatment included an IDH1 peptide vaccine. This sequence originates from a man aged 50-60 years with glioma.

CDR3 residues: CASSIGQSNQPQHF. CDR3 DNA: TGTGCCAGTAGTATCGGACAAAGCAATCAGCCCCAGCATTTT. The rearrangement links TRBV19 to TRBJ1-5; weak D call: TRBD1 (5 bases). The V gene lost 3 bases and the J gene lost 1 base, with 7 bases spanning the gap. Germline V gives CDR1 LNHDA, CDR2 SQIVND (reference sequence). This CDR3 comprises 14 residues.